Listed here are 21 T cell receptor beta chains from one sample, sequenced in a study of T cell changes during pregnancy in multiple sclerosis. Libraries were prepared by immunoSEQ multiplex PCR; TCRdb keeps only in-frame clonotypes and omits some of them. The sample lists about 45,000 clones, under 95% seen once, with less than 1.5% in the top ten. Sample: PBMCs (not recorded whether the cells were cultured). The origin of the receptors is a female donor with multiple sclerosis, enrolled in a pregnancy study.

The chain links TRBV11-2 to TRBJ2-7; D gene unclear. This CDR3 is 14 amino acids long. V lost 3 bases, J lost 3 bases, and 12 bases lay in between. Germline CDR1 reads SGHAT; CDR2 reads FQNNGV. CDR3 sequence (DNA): TGTGCCAGCAGCTTTGGGTCGGGCCTCTACGAGCAGTACTTC. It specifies CASSFGSGLYEQYF.

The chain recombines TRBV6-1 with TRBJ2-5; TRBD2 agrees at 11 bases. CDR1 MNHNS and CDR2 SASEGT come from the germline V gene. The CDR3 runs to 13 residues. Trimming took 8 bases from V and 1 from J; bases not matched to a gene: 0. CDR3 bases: TGTGCCAGCGGGACTAGCGGCCAAGAGACCCAGTACTTC. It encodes CASGTSGQETQYF.

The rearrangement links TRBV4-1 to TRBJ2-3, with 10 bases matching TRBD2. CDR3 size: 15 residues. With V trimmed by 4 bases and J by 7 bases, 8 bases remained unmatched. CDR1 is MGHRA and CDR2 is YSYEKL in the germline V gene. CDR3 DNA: TGCGCCAGCAGCCCTACTAGCGGGGTTTCATATACGCAGTATTTT. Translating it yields CASSPTSGVSYTQYF.

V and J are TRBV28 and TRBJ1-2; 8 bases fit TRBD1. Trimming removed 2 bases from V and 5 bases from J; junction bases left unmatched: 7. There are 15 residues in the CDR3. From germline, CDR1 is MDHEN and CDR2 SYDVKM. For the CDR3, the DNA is TGTGCCAGCAGTTTAGACGACAGGGGTTTTTATGGCTACACCTTC. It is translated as CASSLDDRGFYGYTF.

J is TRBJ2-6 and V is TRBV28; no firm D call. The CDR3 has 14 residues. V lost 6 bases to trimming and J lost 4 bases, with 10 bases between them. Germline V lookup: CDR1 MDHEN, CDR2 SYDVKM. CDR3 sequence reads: CASRRPAGANVLTF. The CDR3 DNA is TGTGCCAGCAGGAGACCAGCCGGGGCCAACGTCCTGACTTTC.

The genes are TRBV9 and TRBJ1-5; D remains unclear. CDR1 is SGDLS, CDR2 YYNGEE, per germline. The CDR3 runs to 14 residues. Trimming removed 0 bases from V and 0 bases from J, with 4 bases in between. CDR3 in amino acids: CASSVGNSNQPQHF. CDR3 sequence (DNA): TGTGCCAGCAGCGTAGGGAATAGCAATCAGCCCCAGCATTTT.

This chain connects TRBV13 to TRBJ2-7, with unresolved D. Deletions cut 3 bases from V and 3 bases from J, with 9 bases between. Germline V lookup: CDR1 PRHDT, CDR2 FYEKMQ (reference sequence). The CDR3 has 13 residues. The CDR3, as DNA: TGTGCCAGCAGCTTTACTCTATACTACGAGCAGTACTTC. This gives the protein CASSFTLYYEQYF.

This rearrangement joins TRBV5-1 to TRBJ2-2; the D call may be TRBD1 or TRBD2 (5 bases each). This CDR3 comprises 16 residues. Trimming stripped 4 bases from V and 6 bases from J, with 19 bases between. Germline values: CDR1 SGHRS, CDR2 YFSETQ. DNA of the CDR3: TGCGCCAGCAGCGAGGGGACCGGGAATTATCCCGGGGAGCTGTTTTTT. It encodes CASSEGTGNYPGELFF.

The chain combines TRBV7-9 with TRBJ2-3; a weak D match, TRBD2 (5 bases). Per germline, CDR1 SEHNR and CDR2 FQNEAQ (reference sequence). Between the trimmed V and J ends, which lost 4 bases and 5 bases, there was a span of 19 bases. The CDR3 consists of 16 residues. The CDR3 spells CASSYRGGPRGDTQYF. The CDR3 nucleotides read TGTGCCAGCAGCTATAGAGGCGGGCCCCGGGGAGATACGCAGTATTTT. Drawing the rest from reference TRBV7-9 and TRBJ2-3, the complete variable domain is DTGVSQNPRHKITKRGQNVTFRCDPISEHNRLYWYRQTLGQGPEFLTYFQNEAQLEKSRLLSDRFSAERPKGSFSTLEIQRTEQGDSAMYLCASSYRGGPRGDTQYFGPGTRLTVL.

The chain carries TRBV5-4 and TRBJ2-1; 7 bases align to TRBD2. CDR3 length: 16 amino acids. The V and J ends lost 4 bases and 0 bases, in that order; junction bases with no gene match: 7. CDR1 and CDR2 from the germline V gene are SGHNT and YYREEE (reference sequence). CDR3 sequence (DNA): TGTGCCAGCAGCAGATCTAGCGGCTACTCCTACAATGAGCAGTTCTTC. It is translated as CASSRSSGYSYNEQFF.

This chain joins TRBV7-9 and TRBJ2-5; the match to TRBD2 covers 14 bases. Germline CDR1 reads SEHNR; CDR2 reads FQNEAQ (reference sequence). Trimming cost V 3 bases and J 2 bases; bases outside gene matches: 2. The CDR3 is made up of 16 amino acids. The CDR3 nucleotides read TGTGCCAGCAGCTTTGGGACTAGCGGGGGACAAGAGACCCAGTACTTC. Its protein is CASSFGTSGGQETQYF.

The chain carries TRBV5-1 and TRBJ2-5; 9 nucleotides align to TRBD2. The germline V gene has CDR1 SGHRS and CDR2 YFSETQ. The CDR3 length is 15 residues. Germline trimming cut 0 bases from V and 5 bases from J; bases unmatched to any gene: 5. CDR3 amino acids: CASSLDGSGSETQYF. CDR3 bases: TGCGCCAGCAGCTTGGATGGTAGCGGGAGTGAGACCCAGTACTTC.

The CDR3 DNA reads TGTGCCATCAGGACTAGAGTCTCCGAGCAGTACTTC. Protein sequence: CAIRTRVSEQYF. J is TRBJ2-7 and V is TRBV10-3; the D gene is possibly TRBD2 (6 bases). Germline assignment: CDR1 ENHRY and CDR2 SYGVKD. The CDR3 runs 12 residues. Trimming removed 6 bases from V and 6 bases from J, with 12 bases in between.

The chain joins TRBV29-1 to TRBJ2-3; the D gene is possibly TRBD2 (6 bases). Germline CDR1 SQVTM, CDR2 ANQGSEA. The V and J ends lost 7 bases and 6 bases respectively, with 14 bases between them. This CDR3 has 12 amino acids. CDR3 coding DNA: TGCAGCGAAAGACGAGGAGGGGATACGCAGTATTTT. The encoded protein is CSERRGGDTQYF.

CDR3 nucleotide sequence: TGTGCCAGCACACCGGGACTAGCGGGCAGCAATGAGCAGTTCTTC. This sequence encodes CASTPGLAGSNEQFF. The rearrangement joins TRBV7-2 to TRBJ2-1; 12 nucleotides match TRBD2. The CDR3 totals 15 residues. CDR1 is SGHTA and CDR2 is FQGNSA in the germline V gene. The trim removed 7 bases at V and 6 bases at J, leaving 7 bases unmatched.

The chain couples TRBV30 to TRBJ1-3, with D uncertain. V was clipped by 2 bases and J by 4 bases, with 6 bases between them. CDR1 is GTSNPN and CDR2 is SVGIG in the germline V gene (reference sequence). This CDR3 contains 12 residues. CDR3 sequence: CAWSYGGNTIYF. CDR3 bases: TGTGCCTGGAGTTACGGGGGAAACACCATATATTTT.

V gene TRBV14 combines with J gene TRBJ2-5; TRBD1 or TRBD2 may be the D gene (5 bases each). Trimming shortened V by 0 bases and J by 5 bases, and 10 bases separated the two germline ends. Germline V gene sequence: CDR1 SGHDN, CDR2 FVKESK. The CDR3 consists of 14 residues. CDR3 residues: CASSQDKWGETQYF. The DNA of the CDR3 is TGTGCCAGCAGCCAAGATAAATGGGGGGAGACCCAGTACTTC.

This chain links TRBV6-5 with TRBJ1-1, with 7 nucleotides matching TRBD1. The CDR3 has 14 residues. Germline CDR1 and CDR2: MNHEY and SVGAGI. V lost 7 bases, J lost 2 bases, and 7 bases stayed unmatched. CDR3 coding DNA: TGTGCCAGCATGAGGGGACAGAAAAACACTGAAGCTTTCTTT. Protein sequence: CASMRGQKNTEAFF.

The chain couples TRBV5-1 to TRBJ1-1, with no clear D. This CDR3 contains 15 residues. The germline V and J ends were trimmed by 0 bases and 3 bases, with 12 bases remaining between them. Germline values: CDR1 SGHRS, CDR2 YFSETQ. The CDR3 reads CASSLGLNRDTEAFF. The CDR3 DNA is TGCGCCAGCAGCTTGGGACTAAATAGGGACACTGAAGCTTTCTTT.

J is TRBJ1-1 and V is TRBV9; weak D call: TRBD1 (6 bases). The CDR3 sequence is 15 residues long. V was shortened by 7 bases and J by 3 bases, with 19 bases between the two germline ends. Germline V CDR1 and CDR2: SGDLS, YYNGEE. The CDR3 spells CASSTDSGWDTEAFF. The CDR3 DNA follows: TGTGCCAGCTCCACGGACAGCGGTTGGGACACTGAAGCTTTCTTT.

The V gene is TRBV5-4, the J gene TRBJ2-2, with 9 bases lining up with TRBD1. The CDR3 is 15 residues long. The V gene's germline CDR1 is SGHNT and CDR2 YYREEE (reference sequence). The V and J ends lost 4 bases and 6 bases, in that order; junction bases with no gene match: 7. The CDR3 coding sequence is TGTGCCAGCAGCCTCCGGGACAGGGCGGCCGGGGAGCTGTTTTTT. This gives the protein CASSLRDRAAGELFF. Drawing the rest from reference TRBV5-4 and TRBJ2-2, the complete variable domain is ETGVTQSPTHLIKTRGQQVTLRCSSQSGHNTVSWYQQALGQGPQFIFQYYREEENGRGNFPPRFSGLQFPNYSSELNVNALELDDSALYLCASSLRDRAAGELFFGEGSRLTVL.